A single TCR beta chain is shown here with its context. CDR1 and CDR2 from the germline V gene are SQVTM and ANQGSEA. The CDR3 loop spans 16 amino acids. Trimming cost V 4 bases and J 2 bases; bases outside gene matches: 9. This specimen belongs to a study of cytomegalovirus exposure and HLA in healthy donors. The PCR was carried out with 60 Vbeta primers and 13 Jbeta primers. Profiled with immunoSEQ multiplex PCR; TCRdb holds only in-frame clones, not every one. The sample contains approximately 110,000 clones, 80% to 85% of which appear only once. The chain joins TRBV29-1 to TRBJ1-5, with 9 bases that match TRBD1. This receptor was taken from a woman in her thirties in good health and CMV-seronegative. The sample comprised PBMCs. DNA of the CDR3: TGCAGCGTTGCGGGAACAGGGGGCGACGGCAATCAGCCCCAGCATTTT. This sequence encodes CSVAGTGGDGNQPQHF. Drawing the rest from reference TRBV29-1 and TRBJ1-5, the complete variable domain is SAVISQKPSRDICQRGTSLTIQCQVDSQVTMMFWYRQQPGQSLTLIATANQGSEATYESGFVIDKFPISRPNLTFSTLTVSNMSPEDSSIYLCSVAGTGGDGNQPQHFGDGTRLSIL.